Listed below are T cell receptor beta chains from one sample, sequenced in a study of blood T cell repertoires in COVID-19. Produced via immunoSEQ multiplex PCR; TCRdb's table is partial and in-frame only. The sample holds 100,000 or so clones, approximately 80% seen once. Source material: peripheral blood. These receptors originate from a human donor in a cohort sampled during active COVID-19. Both conserved end residues are part of each CDR3. The D gene is left open where the match is weak. Clone size, where shown, is once, few, many, or a class for clones that have expanded.

NA	TRBV5-1	TRBD2	TRBJ2-1	TGCGCCAGCAGCCTCGGGACTAGCGGGAGGAGGTTCGATGAGCAGTTCTTC	CASSLGTSGRRFDEQFF
once	TRBV19	TRBD1	TRBJ2-7	TGTGCCAGTAGCTGGGGGCAGGGGGCCTACGAGCAGTACTTC	CASSWGQGAYEQYF
NA	TRBV4-3	TRBD1	TRBJ1-1	TGCGCCAGCAGCCAAGTCTACAGGGGCCGAAACACTGAAGCTTTCTTT	CASSQVYRGRNTEAFF
NA	TRBV6-2/TRBV6-3	NA	TRBJ2-4	TGTGCCAGCAGTTACCCCTCAAATGTTCGCGGGGTCCGGGCCAAAAACATTCAGTACTTC	CASSYPSNVRGVRAKNIQYF
NA	TRBV6-5	TRBD2	TRBJ2-7	TGTGCCAGCAGGAGTGGATCTAGCGGAGCCTACGAGCAGTACTTC	CASRSGSSGAYEQYF
NA	TRBV27	TRBD2	TRBJ2-7	TGTGCCAGCAGTTTATATGGGACTAGCTTATCCTACGAGCAGTACTTC	CASSLYGTSLSYEQYF
once	TRBV6-4	NA	TRBJ2-1	TGTGCCAGCAGTGATCGGTCCGAGGGTGTCAATGAGCAGTTCTTC	CASSDRSEGVNEQFF
NA	TRBV2	TRBD1	TRBJ1-5	TGTGCCAGCGGGGGACAGAATAGCAATCAGCCCCAGCATTTT	CASGGQNSNQPQHF
NA	TRBV28	NA	TRBJ1-2	TGTGCCAGCAGTTTCACGTGGGGGCCGAGCGGTGGCTACACCTTC	CASSFTWGPSGGYTF
NA	TRBV5-8	NA	TRBJ1-3	TGTGCCAGCAGCTTGGGGCTTAGCCCGAACACCATATATTTT	CASSLGLSPNTIYF
NA	TRBV7-8	NA	TRBJ2-7	TGTGCCAGCAGCTTGAGCTACGAGCAGTACTTC	CASSLSYEQYF
few	TRBV30	TRBD1	TRBJ2-3	TGTGCCTGGAGTACCGGGACAGGCAACACAGATACGCAGTATTTT	CAWSTGTGNTDTQYF
NA	TRBV27	TRBD1	TRBJ2-1	TGTGCCAGCAGATCGTTCGACAGGGGTTCCTACAATGAGCAGTTCTTC	CASRSFDRGSYNEQFF
NA	TRBV10-3	TRBD1	TRBJ2-3	TGTGCCATCAGTGAGTCGACAGGGACAGATACGCAGTATTTT	CAISESTGTDTQYF
NA	TRBV6-2/TRBV6-3	NA	TRBJ2-1	TGTGCCAGCAGTGACTCGAATCCCGGGGACAATGAGCAGTTCTTC	CASSDSNPGDNEQFF
NA	TRBV7-9	TRBD1	TRBJ1-1	TGTGCCAGCACCTCTCTCAGGGGGCCCGACACTGAAGCTTTCTTT	CASTSLRGPDTEAFF
NA	TRBV5-4	TRBD2	TRBJ2-1	TGTGCCAGCAGCTTCCCTAGCGGTTACAATGAGCAGTTCTTC	CASSFPSGYNEQFF
NA	TRBV19	TRBD1	TRBJ2-1	TGTGCCAGTAGTACCCCGGGACAGAGCTCCTACAATGAGCAGTTCTTC	CASSTPGQSSYNEQFF
many	TRBV4-2	TRBD2	TRBJ2-7	TGTGCCAGCAGCCAAGGGGCTAGCGGGAGTGATGAGCAGTACTTC	CASSQGASGSDEQYF
NA	TRBV5-1	TRBD1	TRBJ1-2	TGCGCCAGCAGCTTGAGCTCTAGAGCAGGGGGCAGGGGCTACACCTTC	CASSLSSRAGGRGYTF
NA	TRBV5-6	TRBD2	TRBJ2-7	TGTGCCAGCAGCTTATATACTGCGGGGGCCTACGAGCAGTACTTC	CASSLYTAGAYEQYF
once	TRBV19	NA	TRBJ2-3	TGTGCCAGTAGTATACTTGACCGGGGAGATACGCAGTATTTT	CASSILDRGDTQYF